The 29 T cell receptor beta chains listed next were all sequenced from one sample in a study of T cells in Graves' hyperthyroidism and ophthalmopathy. RNA transcripts served as the template for amplifying TCR beta CDR3 regions. A first-round RT-PCR of the TCR CDR3 used the HTBI primer set. One entry per CDR3 protein results from TCRdb running MiXCR on the multiplex PCR reads. Of 490,000 or so distinct CDR3 sequences listed, 20% to 25% are singletons. Sequenced sample: blood. Source of these receptors: a woman in her seventies with Graves' ophthalmopathy.

Only a few counts were recorded for this clonotype. This rearrangement joins TRBV6-1 to TRBJ1-1; a weak D match, TRBD1 (5 bases). Trimming shortened V by 7 bases and J by 4 bases, and 16 bases separated the two germline ends. Per the germline V gene, CDR1 is MNHNS and CDR2 is SASEGT. The CDR3 extends over 14 amino acids. The CDR3 DNA reads TGTGCCAGCACCCCGGGGGGGGTGTCCACTGAAGCTTTCTTT. Translation gives CASTPGGVSTEAFF.

A few counts support this clonotype. The CDR3 here is CASSLGRGLRNEQFF. CDR3 sequence (DNA): TGTGCCAGCAGCTTGGGAAGGGGGCTTCGCAATGAGCAGTTCTTC. The chain recombines TRBV5-5 with TRBJ2-1, with 7 bases that match TRBD1. V was pared by 0 bases and J by 6 bases, with 6 bases of the junction left unmatched. The CDR3 contains 15 residues. Germline values: CDR1 SGHKS, CDR2 YYEKEE (reference sequence).

This chain links TRBV29-1 with TRBJ2-7, with TRBD1 identical over 8 bases. With V trimmed by 1 base and J by 7 bases, 6 bases remained unmatched. Per germline, CDR1 SQVTM and CDR2 ANQGSEA. The CDR3 extends over 13 amino acids. CDR3 nucleotide sequence: TGCAGCGTTGAAGGGCAGGGGGCTCGGGAGCAGTACTTC. It specifies CSVEGQGAREQYF.

CDR3 bases: TGTGCCAGCAGCCAACGGACTAGCTCGGTCGGGGAGCTGTTTTTT. It yields the protein CASSQRTSSVGELFF. This chain joins TRBV14 and TRBJ2-2; 8 nucleotides match TRBD2. Germline lookup yields CDR1 SGHDN and CDR2 FVKESK. CDR3 size: 15 residues. Trimming cost V 2 bases and J 7 bases; bases outside gene matches: 6. The whole variable domain, filled in from reference TRBV14 and TRBJ2-2, reads EAGVTQFPSHSVIEKGQTVTLRCDPISGHDNLYWYRRVMGKEIKFLLHFVKESKQDESGMPNNRFLAERTGGTYSTLKVQPAELEDSGVYFCASSQRTSSVGELFFGEGSRLTVL.

The table lists this clonotype with a few counts. The chain joins TRBV15 to TRBJ1-3; D gene uncertain. Germline V gene sequence: CDR1 LNHNV, CDR2 YYDKDF (reference sequence). Trimming removed 6 bases from V and 0 bases from J, with 6 bases in between. This CDR3 has 13 amino acids. The CDR3 bases are TGTGCCACCAGAAACAGCTCTGGAAACACCATATATTTT. Protein sequence: CATRNSSGNTIYF.

This clonotype came up many times. The chain recombines TRBV2 with TRBJ1-1; 10 bases fit TRBD1. CDR1 is SNHLY, CDR2 FYNNEI, per germline. The CDR3 totals 14 residues. Trimming took 4 bases from V and 5 from J; bases not matched to a gene: 4. The CDR3 reads CASSGQGAGTEAFF. The DNA of the CDR3 is TGTGCCAGCAGTGGACAGGGGGCGGGAACTGAAGCTTTCTTT.

This clonotype was recorded many times. The junction shows a germline mismatch at one end, possibly a read error. V and J are TRBV5-1 and TRBJ1-1, with a tentative D call TRBD1 (5 bases). The CDR3 extends over 13 amino acids. Germline CDR1 reads SGHRS; CDR2 reads YFSETQ. CDR3 region: CASSLAGSTEAFF. Here the CDR3 DNA reads TGTGCCAGCAGTTTAGCAGGGTCCACTGAAGCTTTCTTT.

This clonotype was picked up many times. The gene calls are TRBV2 and TRBJ2-1, with TRBD1 matching 8 bases. V lost 5 bases to trimming and J lost 7 bases; unmatched junction nucleotides: 7. This CDR3 has 14 amino acids. Germline CDR1 reads SNHLY; CDR2 reads FYNNEI. This chain's CDR3 is CASSRQGRRNEQFF. As DNA, the CDR3 is TGTGCCAGCAGTAGACAGGGGAGAAGGAATGAGCAGTTCTTC.

Only a few counts were recorded for this clonotype. The J gene is TRBJ2-2, the V gene TRBV19, with no clear D. CDR1 and CDR2 (germline): LNHDA, SQIVND (reference sequence). The CDR3 extends over 11 amino acids. V was clipped by 11 bases and J by 0 bases, with 4 bases between them. This CDR3 reads CAVPNTGELFF. The CDR3 bases are TGTGCCGTACCGAACACCGGGGAGCTGTTTTTT.

This chain joins TRBV2 and TRBJ2-6; D gene uncertain. Trimming pared 8 bases from V and 0 bases from J, leaving 14 bases between. Per germline, CDR1 SNHLY and CDR2 FYNNEI. The CDR3 covers 16 residues. Here the CDR3 reads CASGLVINSGANVLTF. DNA for the CDR3: TGTGCCAGCGGGCTAGTCATCAACTCTGGGGCCAACGTCCTGACTTTC. Filled out from reference TRBV2 and TRBJ2-6, the complete variable domain reads EPEVTQTPSHQVTQMGQEVILRCVPISNHLYFYWYRQILGQKVEFLVSFYNNEISEKSEIFDDQFSVERPDGSNFTLKIRSTKLEDSAMYFCASGLVINSGANVLTFGAGSRLTVL.

In its sample, this clonotype was seen a few times. The rearrangement uses TRBV5-1 and TRBJ1-5; D gene ambiguous. V was cut by 0 bases and J by 6 bases, with 7 bases left in between. The germline V gene encodes CDR1 SGHRS and CDR2 YFSETQ. The CDR3 contains 13 residues. In nucleotides, the CDR3 is TGCGCCAGCAGCTTGGTTTTGGGTCAGCCCCAGCATTTT. This sequence encodes CASSLVLGQPQHF.

This clonotype was seen a few times. The V gene is TRBV19, the J gene TRBJ1-5; weak D call: TRBD1 (5 bases). In germline, CDR1 is LNHDA, CDR2 SQIVND (reference sequence). The CDR3 sequence is 16 residues long. V gave up 1 base and J gave up 0 bases, with 10 bases separating them. DNA of the CDR3: TGTGCCAGTAGTATAGGGGGCAGGGTTAGCAATCAGCCCCAGCATTTT. Protein product: CASSIGGRVSNQPQHF. The entire variable domain, with the rest obtained from reference TRBV19 and TRBJ1-5, is as follows: DGGITQSPKYLFRKEGQNVTLSCEQNLNHDAMYWYRQDPGQGLRLIYYSQIVNDFQKGDIAEGYSVSREKKESFPLTVTSAQKNPTAFYLCASSIGGRVSNQPQHFGDGTRLSIL.

This clonotype was counted only a few times. The chain recombines TRBV20-1 with TRBJ1-1; TRBD1 matches at 8 bases. V lost 6 bases, J lost 3 bases, and 12 bases stayed unmatched. The CDR3 sequence is 15 residues long. CDR1 DFQATT and CDR2 SNEGSKA come from the germline V gene (reference sequence). CDR3 amino acids: CSARTGSGIYTEAFF. In DNA form, the CDR3 reads TGCAGTGCCAGGACAGGGTCGGGAATTTACACTGAAGCTTTCTTT.

This clonotype was seen ten or more times. This chain joins TRBV15 and TRBJ1-1; D unresolved. Trimming stripped 0 bases from V and 6 bases from J, with 14 bases between. This CDR3 region has 15 residues. Germline V gene lookup returns CDR1 LNHNV and CDR2 YYDKDF (reference sequence). The CDR3 is CATSRDTTPNPEAFF. As DNA, the CDR3 is TGTGCCACCAGCAGAGATACGACACCAAACCCTGAAGCTTTCTTT.

Points on this clonotype: A much larger clonotype is one base distant, so this may be a read error. The rearrangement joins TRBV12-3 or TRBV12-4 to TRBJ1-1, with a weak D call TRBD1 (5 bases). The CDR3 runs 15 residues. The germline V and J ends were trimmed by 5 bases and 4 bases, with 17 bases remaining between them. In DNA, the CDR3 is TGTGCCAGCAGTCCTCATGGCAGGGTTGGCACTGAAGCTTTCTTT. Protein sequence: CASSPHGRVGTEAFF.

Details on this clonotype: Relative to the germline gene, one junction end is altered; a read error may explain this. The chain joins TRBV20-1 to TRBJ2-5; 8 bases align to TRBD2. The germline gives CDR1 DFQATT, CDR2 SNEGSKA (reference sequence). This CDR3 comprises 11 residues. The chain's CDR3 is CSTSGKETQYF. The CDR3 bases are TGCAGTACTAGCGGAAAAGAGACCCAGTACTTC.

This clonotype was counted many times. V gene TRBV24-1 combines with J gene TRBJ2-1, with 10 bases lining up with TRBD2. This CDR3 has 15 amino acids. The junction had 7 bases not matched to a gene; V was cut back by 4 bases and J by 8 bases. Germline V lookup: CDR1 KGHDR, CDR2 SFDVKD. DNA of the CDR3: TGTGCCACCAGTGACAGCGGGAGGGCCGACGATGAGCAGTTCTTC. Translating it yields CATSDSGRADDEQFF.

This chain uses TRBV29-1 with TRBJ2-7; 7 bases fit TRBD1. This CDR3 comprises 12 residues. CDR1 SQVTM and CDR2 ANQGSEA come from the germline V gene. The V and J ends lost 7 bases and 2 bases, in that order; junction bases with no gene match: 5. The CDR3: CSATDRPYEQYF. For the CDR3, the DNA is TGCAGCGCCACGGACAGGCCCTACGAGCAGTACTTC.

This clonotype was detected once. The rearrangement uses TRBV20-1 and TRBJ1-2, with D possibly TRBD1 on 6 matching bases. Germline assignment: CDR1 DFQATT and CDR2 SNEGSKA (reference sequence). This CDR3 comprises 15 residues. The V gene lost 0 bases and the J gene lost 2 bases, with 13 bases spanning the gap. The CDR3, as DNA: TGCAGTGCTAGAGAGGACCCGACAGGCAACTATGGCTACACCTTC. Translation gives CSAREDPTGNYGYTF.

This clonotype was seen a few times. The V gene is TRBV19, the J gene TRBJ1-1; 10 bases are shared with TRBD1. The CDR3 length is 15 residues. The junction had 7 bases not matched to a gene; V was cut back by 6 bases and J by 3 bases. Germline-derived CDR1 and CDR2 are LNHDA and SQIVND (reference sequence). The CDR3 sequence: CASRMGQGLDTEAFF. The CDR3 nucleotides read TGTGCCAGTAGGATGGGACAGGGGTTGGACACTGAAGCTTTCTTT. The full variable domain, rest sourced from reference TRBV19 and TRBJ1-1, is DGGITQSPKYLFRKEGQNVTLSCEQNLNHDAMYWYRQDPGQGLRLIYYSQIVNDFQKGDIAEGYSVSREKKESFPLTVTSAQKNPTAFYLCASRMGQGLDTEAFFGQGTRLTVV.

The table lists this clonotype with many counts. The chain carries TRBV12-3 or TRBV12-4 and TRBJ2-4; 14 bases are a match to TRBD2. The CDR3 runs to 20 residues. Losses at the gene ends were 6 bases for V and 1 base for J; bases not matched to a gene: 14. CDR3 in DNA: TGTGCCAGCAGCTACAGACCGGGACTAGCGGGAGAAAGGGCCAAAAACATTCAGTACTTC. It is translated as CASSYRPGLAGERAKNIQYF.

V and J are TRBV25-1 and TRBJ1-1; the D gene is possibly TRBD1 (6 bases). From germline, CDR1 is MGHDK and CDR2 SYGVNS. The V gene lost 7 bases and the J gene lost 4 bases, with 13 bases spanning the gap. This CDR3 is built from 13 residues. The DNA for the CDR3 is TGTGCCAGCAACTCTGAGGGGGGCACTGAAGCTTTCTTT. Translated: CASNSEGGTEAFF. Full variable domain (missing parts from reference TRBV25-1 and TRBJ1-1): EADIYQTPRYLVIGTGKKITLECSQTMGHDKMYWYQQDPGMELHLIHYSYGVNSTEKGDLSSESTVSRIRTEHFPLTLESARPSHTSQYLCASNSEGGTEAFFGQGTRLTVV.

This clonotype was counted between two and nine times. The chain joins TRBV14 to TRBJ2-1; 9 bases map to TRBD2. CDR1 and CDR2 from the germline V gene are SGHDN and FVKESK. The CDR3 spans 14 residues. The V gene end was trimmed by 1 base and the J gene end by 9 bases; junction bases not matched to a gene: 4. The CDR3 DNA follows: TGTGCCAGCAGCCAAGTAGCGGGAGCGGGTGAGCAGTTCTTC. The encoded protein is CASSQVAGAGEQFF. The variable domain in full, with the rest retrieved from reference TRBV14 and TRBJ2-1, is EAGVTQFPSHSVIEKGQTVTLRCDPISGHDNLYWYRRVMGKEIKFLLHFVKESKQDESGMPNNRFLAERTGGTYSTLKVQPAELEDSGVYFCASSQVAGAGEQFFGPGTRLTVL.

This clonotype has ten or more counts. The chain joins TRBV28 to TRBJ1-5; TRBD1 agrees at 7 bases. After removal of 8 bases from V and 4 bases from J, the junction contained 5 bases not matched to a gene. This CDR3 region has 13 residues. In germline, CDR1 is MDHEN, CDR2 SYDVKM. In nucleotides, the CDR3 is TGTGCCAGCGGGGGACAGAAGAATCAGCCCCAGCATTTT. Residues: CASGGQKNQPQHF.

V is TRBV10-3 and J is TRBJ1-2, with 10 positions matching TRBD1. Germline CDR1 ENHRY, CDR2 SYGVKD. V shed 6 bases and J 7 bases; nucleotides not matched to a gene: 5. The CDR3 is 13 residues long. Here the CDR3 DNA reads TGTGCCATCAGGACAGACAGGGGGCCTGGCTACACCTTC. Translated, it gives CAIRTDRGPGYTF.

This clonotype was seen ten or more times. The chain is built from TRBV12-3 or TRBV12-4 and TRBJ2-3, with 9 bases fitting TRBD1. V dropped 4 bases and J dropped 1; count of bases not matched to a gene: 3. This CDR3 has 15 amino acids. The DNA of the CDR3 is TGTGCCAGCAGTTGGGACAGGGTTGGCACAGATACGCAGTATTTT. Amino acids: CASSWDRVGTDTQYF.

A single count supports this clonotype. The CDR3 DNA is TGCGCCAGCAGCCCCCGGGCGGGAGTATCATACAATGAGCAGTTCTTC. As protein: CASSPRAGVSYNEQFF. The chain carries TRBV5-1 and TRBJ2-1, with 7 bases aligning to TRBD2. Trimming removed 4 bases from V and 4 bases from J; junction bases left unmatched: 11. CDR1 and CDR2 (germline): SGHRS, YFSETQ. The CDR3 loop spans 16 amino acids.

This clonotype has more than one count but fewer than ten. The chain joins TRBV20-1 to TRBJ1-5, with TRBD1 matching 7 bases. The CDR3 is 14 residues long. Germline values: CDR1 DFQATT, CDR2 SNEGSKA (reference sequence). J gave up 4 bases and V 5 bases, and 8 bases lay outside the gene matches. CDR3 DNA: TGCAGTGCTTCCCGAGGGGGCGCTAATCAGCCCCAGCATTTT. Amino acids: CSASRGGANQPQHF.

The chain uses TRBV20-1 and TRBJ2-3; 7 nucleotides align to TRBD1. With 4 bases clipped from V and 3 bases from J, the junction kept 10 bases outside the gene matches. The CDR3 length is 15 residues. CDR1 and CDR2 from the germline V gene are DFQATT and SNEGSKA (reference sequence). The DNA for the CDR3 is TGCAGTGCTATAGGCACGCAGGGGGATACAGATACGCAGTATTTT. Translation: CSAIGTQGDTDTQYF.